This entry concerns a single T cell receptor beta chain. The V and J ends lost 1 base and 6 bases respectively, with 10 bases between them. The CDR3 is made up of 14 amino acids. CDR1 and CDR2 (germline): LGHDT, YNNKEL (reference sequence). These data belong to a study of blood T cell repertoires in COVID-19. Turning to the study itself: Specimens from acute and convalescent COVID-19 originated in the United States, Italy and Spain. PBMCs, B-cell-depleted T cells, or T cells provided the cDNA or gDNA that made up the material.

In the authors' methods: Amplifying reference gene primers gave estimates of nucleated cell counts. Clones were sequenced by immunoSEQ multiplex PCR, and TCRdb holds only the in-frame ones, with some missing. That table furnishes V, J and clone size, whereas the DNA furnished D and trimming. The data show over 150,000 clones, roughly 80% seen once. This TCR derives from a man aged 60-69 years with acute or convalescent COVID-19. This chain connects TRBV3-1 (or the pseudogene TRBV3-2) to TRBJ2-1, with a tentative D call TRBD1 (5 bases). Source material: peripheral blood. This chain's CDR3 is CASSQAGPGNEQFF. The CDR3 region has the DNA TGTGCCAGCAGCCAAGCAGGGCCGGGCAATGAGCAGTTCTTC.